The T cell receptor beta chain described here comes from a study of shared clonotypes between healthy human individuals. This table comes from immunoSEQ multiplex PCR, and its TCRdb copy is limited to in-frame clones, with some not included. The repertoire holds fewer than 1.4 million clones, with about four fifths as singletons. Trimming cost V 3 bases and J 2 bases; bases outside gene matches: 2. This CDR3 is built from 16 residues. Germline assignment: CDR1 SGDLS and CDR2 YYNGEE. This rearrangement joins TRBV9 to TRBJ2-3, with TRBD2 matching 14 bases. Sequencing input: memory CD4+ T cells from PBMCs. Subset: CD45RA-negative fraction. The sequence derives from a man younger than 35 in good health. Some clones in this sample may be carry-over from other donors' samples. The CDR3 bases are TGTGCCAGCAGCGAGGGACTAGCGGGGGACACAGATACGCAGTATTTT. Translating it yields CASSEGLAGDTDTQYF.